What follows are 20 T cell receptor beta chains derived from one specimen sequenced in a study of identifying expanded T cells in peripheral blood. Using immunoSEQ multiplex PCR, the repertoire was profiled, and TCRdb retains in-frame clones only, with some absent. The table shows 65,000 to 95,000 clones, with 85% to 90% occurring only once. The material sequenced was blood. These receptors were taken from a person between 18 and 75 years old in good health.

For the CDR3, the DNA is TGTGCCACCGAGAAGGGGGTCACAGATACGCAGTATTTT. Translated, it gives CATEKGVTDTQYF. The rearrangement uses TRBV15 and TRBJ2-3; weak D call: TRBD1 (6 bases). The CDR3 consists of 13 residues. The germline CDR1 and CDR2 sequences are LNHNV and YYDKDF (reference sequence). V was shortened by 8 bases and J by 2 bases, with 11 bases between the two germline ends.

The CDR3 nucleotides are TGTGTCAGAAGCTTCTTCCGTGGCGGTGCTTACACTGAAGCTTTCTTT. This translates into CVRSFFRGGAYTEAFF. This chain joins TRBV7-5 and TRBJ1-1. TRBV7-5 is described as a pseudogene. The CDR3 consists of 16 residues.

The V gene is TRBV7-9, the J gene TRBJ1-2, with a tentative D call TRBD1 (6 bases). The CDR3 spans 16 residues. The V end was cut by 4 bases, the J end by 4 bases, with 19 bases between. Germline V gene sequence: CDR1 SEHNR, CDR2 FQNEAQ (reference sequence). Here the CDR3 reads CASSSTMKTGIYGYTF. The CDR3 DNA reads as TGTGCCAGCAGCTCCACTATGAAAACAGGGATCTATGGCTACACCTTC.

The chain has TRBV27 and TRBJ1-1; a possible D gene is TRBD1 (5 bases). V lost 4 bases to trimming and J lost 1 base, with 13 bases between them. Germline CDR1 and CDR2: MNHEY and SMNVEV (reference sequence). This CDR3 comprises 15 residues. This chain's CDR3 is CASSYWGVENTEAFF. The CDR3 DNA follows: TGTGCCAGCAGTTATTGGGGGGTTGAGAACACTGAAGCTTTCTTT.

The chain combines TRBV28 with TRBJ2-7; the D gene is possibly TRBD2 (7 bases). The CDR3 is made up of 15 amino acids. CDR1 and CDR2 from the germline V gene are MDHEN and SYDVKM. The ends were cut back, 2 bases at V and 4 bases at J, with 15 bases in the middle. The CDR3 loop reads CASSLKGDYPYEQYF. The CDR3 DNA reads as TGTGCCAGCAGTTTAAAGGGGGACTATCCTTACGAGCAGTACTTC. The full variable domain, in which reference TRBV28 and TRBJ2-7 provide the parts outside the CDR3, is DVKVTQSSRYLVKRTGEKVFLECVQDMDHENMFWYRQDPGLGLRLIYFSYDVKMKEKGDIPEGYSVSREKKERFSLILESASTNQTSMYLCASSLKGDYPYEQYFGPGTRLTVT.

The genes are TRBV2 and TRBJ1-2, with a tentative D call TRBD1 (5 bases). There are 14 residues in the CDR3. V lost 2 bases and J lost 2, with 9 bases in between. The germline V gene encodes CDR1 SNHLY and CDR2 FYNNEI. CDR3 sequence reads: CASSEQGPNYGYTF. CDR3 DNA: TGTGCCAGCAGTGAACAGGGCCCCAACTATGGCTACACCTTC.

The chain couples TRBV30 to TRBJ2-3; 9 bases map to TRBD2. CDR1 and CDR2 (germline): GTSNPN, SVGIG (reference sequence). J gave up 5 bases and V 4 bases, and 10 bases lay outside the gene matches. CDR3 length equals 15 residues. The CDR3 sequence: CAWNLAGVFGDTQYF. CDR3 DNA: TGTGCCTGGAACTTAGCGGGAGTCTTCGGAGATACGCAGTATTTT.

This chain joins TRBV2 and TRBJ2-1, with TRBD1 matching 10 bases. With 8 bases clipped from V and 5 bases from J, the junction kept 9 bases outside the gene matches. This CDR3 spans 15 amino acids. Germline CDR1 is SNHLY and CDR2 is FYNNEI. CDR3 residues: CASGSPGQGHNEQFF. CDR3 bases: TGTGCCAGCGGAAGCCCGGGACAGGGGCACAATGAGCAGTTCTTC.

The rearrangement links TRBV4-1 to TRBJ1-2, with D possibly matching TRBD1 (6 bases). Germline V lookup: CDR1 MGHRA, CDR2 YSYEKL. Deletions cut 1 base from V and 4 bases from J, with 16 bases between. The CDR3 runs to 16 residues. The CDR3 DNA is TGCGCCAGCAGCCAAGGGCAGGCAGGGGTGGGCTATGGCTACACCTTC. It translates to CASSQGQAGVGYGYTF.

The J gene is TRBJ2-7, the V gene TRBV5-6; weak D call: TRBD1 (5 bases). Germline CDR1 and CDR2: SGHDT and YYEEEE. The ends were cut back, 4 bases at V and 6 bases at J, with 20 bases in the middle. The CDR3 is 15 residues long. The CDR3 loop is CASSRVGQLGSEQYF. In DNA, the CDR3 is TGTGCCAGCAGCCGAGTCGGACAACTGGGCTCCGAGCAGTACTTC.

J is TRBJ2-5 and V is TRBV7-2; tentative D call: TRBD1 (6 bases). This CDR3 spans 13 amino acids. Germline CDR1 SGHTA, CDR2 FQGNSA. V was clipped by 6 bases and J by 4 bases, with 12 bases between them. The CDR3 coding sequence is TGTGCCAGCAGAACAGGGACATTAGAGACCCAGTACTTC. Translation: CASRTGTLETQYF.

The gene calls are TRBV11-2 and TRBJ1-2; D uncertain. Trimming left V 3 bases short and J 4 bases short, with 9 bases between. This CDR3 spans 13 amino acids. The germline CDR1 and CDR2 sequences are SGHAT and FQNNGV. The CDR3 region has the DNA TGTGCCAGCAGCTTCATTGGTGGCTATGGCTACACCTTC. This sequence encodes CASSFIGGYGYTF.

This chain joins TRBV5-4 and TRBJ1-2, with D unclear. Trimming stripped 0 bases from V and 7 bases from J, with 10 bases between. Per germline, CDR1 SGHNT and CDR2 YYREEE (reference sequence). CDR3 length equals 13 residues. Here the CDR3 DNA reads TGTGCCAGCAGCTTGGCCAATGGGCCTGGCTACACCTTC. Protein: CASSLANGPGYTF.

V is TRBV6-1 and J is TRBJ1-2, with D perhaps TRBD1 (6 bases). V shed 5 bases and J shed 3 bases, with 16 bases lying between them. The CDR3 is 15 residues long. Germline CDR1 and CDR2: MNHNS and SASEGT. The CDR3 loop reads CASSMPTEGDYGYTF. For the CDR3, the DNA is TGTGCCAGCAGTATGCCAACTGAGGGGGACTATGGCTACACCTTC.

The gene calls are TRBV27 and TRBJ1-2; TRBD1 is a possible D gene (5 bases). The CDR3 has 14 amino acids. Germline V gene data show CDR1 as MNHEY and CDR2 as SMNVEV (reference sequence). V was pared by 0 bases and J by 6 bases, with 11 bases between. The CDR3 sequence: CASSLSAGHHGYTF. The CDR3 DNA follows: TGTGCCAGCAGTTTATCAGCGGGGCACCATGGCTACACCTTC.

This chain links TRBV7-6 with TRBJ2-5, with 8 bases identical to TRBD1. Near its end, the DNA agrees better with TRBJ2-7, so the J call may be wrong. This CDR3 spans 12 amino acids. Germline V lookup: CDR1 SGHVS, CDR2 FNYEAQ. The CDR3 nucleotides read TGTGCCAGCAGCTTTACAGGGGGCGAGCAGTACTTC. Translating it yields CASSFTGGEQYF.

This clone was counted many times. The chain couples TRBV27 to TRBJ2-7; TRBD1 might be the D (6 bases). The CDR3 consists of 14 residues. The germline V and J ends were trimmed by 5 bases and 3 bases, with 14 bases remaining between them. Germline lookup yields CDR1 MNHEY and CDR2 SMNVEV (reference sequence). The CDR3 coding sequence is TGTGCCAGCAGTCCGAGGGACACCCGCTACGAGCAGTACTTC. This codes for CASSPRDTRYEQYF.

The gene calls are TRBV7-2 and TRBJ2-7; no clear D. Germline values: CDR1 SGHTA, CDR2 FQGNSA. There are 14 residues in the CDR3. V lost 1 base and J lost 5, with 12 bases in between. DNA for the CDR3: TGTGCCAGCAGCTTAGTAGGGTCCGTCAACGAGCAGTACTTC. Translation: CASSLVGSVNEQYF.

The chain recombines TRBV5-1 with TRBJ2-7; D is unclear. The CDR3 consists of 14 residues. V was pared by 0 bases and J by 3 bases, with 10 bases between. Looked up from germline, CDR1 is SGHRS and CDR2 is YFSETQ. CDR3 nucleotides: TGCGCCAGCAGCTTGGGTATGGAGAACTACGAGCAGTACTTC. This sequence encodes CASSLGMENYEQYF.

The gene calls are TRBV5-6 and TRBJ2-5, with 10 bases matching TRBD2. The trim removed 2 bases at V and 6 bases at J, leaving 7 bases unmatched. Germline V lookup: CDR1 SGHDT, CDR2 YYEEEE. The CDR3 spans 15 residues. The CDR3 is CASSFGTSDIQTQYF. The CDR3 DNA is TGTGCCAGCAGCTTTGGGACTAGCGACATCCAGACCCAGTACTTC.